One and the same sample provided the 17 T cell receptor beta chains below, sequenced in a study of blood T cell repertoires in COVID-19. Produced via immunoSEQ multiplex PCR; TCRdb's table is partial and in-frame only. Here the sample spans 270,000 or so clones, about 85% being singletons. Sequencing input: peripheral blood. These receptors all come from a human donor in a cohort sampled during active COVID-19.

The DNA of the CDR3 is TGTGCCAGCAGTCTCCTTACACGCGGGACCTTGGATGGTGCGGACACTGAAGCTTTCTTT. It translates to CASSLLTRGTLDGADTEAFF. The genes are TRBV28 and TRBJ1-1; TRBD1 might be the D (5 bases). The germline V gene has CDR1 MDHEN and CDR2 SYDVKM. V shed 5 bases and J shed 3 bases, with 31 bases lying between them. CDR3 length equals 20 residues.

This rearrangement joins TRBV6-1 to TRBJ2-2, with D tentatively TRBD1 (6 bases). The CDR3 sequence is 13 residues long. Looked up from germline, CDR1 is MNHNS and CDR2 is SASEGT. V was clipped by 3 bases and J by 9 bases, with 11 bases between them. The CDR3 DNA reads TGTGCCAGCAGTGAGTCCAGGGGCCGGGAGCTGTTTTTT. Translating it yields CASSESRGRELFF.

The gene calls are TRBV10-3 and TRBJ1-1; TRBD1 agrees at 7 bases. Germline CDR1 and CDR2: ENHRY and SYGVKD. The CDR3 contains 13 residues. CDR3 nucleotide sequence: TGTGCAACCCAGGGGGTCATGAACACTGAAGCTTTCTTT. Its translation: CATQGVMNTEAFF.

The rearrangement links TRBV7-9 to TRBJ2-1; TRBD2 aligns across 11 bases. This CDR3 spans 15 amino acids. V lost 8 bases to trimming and J lost 9 bases; unmatched junction nucleotides: 12. CDR1 is SEHNR, CDR2 FQNEAQ, per germline (reference sequence). CDR3 nucleotides: TGTGCCAGCGGCCTAGCGGGAGGTTCAGGCAGTGAGCAGTTCTTC. Protein sequence: CASGLAGGSGSEQFF.

A single count supports this clone. V and J are TRBV2 and TRBJ2-3, with D tentatively TRBD2 (5 bases). The CDR3 loop spans 15 amino acids. Trimming took 6 bases from V and 0 from J, leaving 13 bases between them. The V gene's germline CDR1 is SNHLY and CDR2 FYNNEI. The chain's CDR3 is CASSPQRLSTDTQYF. CDR3 nucleotide sequence: TGTGCCAGCAGCCCCCAGCGGCTTAGCACAGATACGCAGTATTTT.

The gene calls are TRBV6-6 and TRBJ1-3, with 7 positions matching TRBD1. This CDR3 comprises 14 residues. In germline, CDR1 is MNHNY, CDR2 SVGAGI (reference sequence). The ends lost 6 bases at V and 4 bases at J; junction bases unmatched: 6. CDR3 loop: CASRPDRDGNTIYF. CDR3 sequence (DNA): TGTGCCAGCAGGCCCGACAGGGACGGAAACACCATATATTTT.

The chain is built from TRBV9 and TRBJ1-6; perhaps TRBD1 as D (6 bases). Trimming stripped 0 bases from V and 16 bases from J, with 14 bases between. The CDR3 has 13 residues. Per the germline V gene, CDR1 is SGDLS and CDR2 is YYNGEE. The CDR3 region has the DNA TGTGCCAGCAGCGTAGGATACCAGGGGACACTCCACTTT. Its translation is CASSVGYQGTLHF.

The chain uses TRBV20-1 and TRBJ1-2, with D possibly TRBD1 on 5 matching bases. Germline V CDR1 and CDR2: DFQATT, SNEGSKA (reference sequence). This CDR3 has 11 residues. This chain's CDR3 is CTPGRNYGYTF. Written as DNA, the CDR3 is TGCACCCCAGGGCGCAACTATGGCTACACCTTC.

J is TRBJ2-7 and V is TRBV3-1 (or the pseudogene TRBV3-2), with 9 bases lining up with TRBD1. From germline, CDR1 is LGHDT and CDR2 YNNKEL (reference sequence). V shed 3 bases, J shed 6 bases, and the junction held 6 bases outside the gene matches. The CDR3 has 14 residues. The DNA for the CDR3 is TGTGCCAGCAGCCAGACAGGGGGAAGGAGCGAGCAGTACTTC. Amino acids: CASSQTGGRSEQYF.

This clone was seen only a few times. The chain recombines TRBV4-2 with TRBJ1-1, with TRBD1 matching 7 bases. This CDR3 spans 13 amino acids. Losses at the gene ends were 4 bases for V and 10 bases for J; bases not matched to a gene: 9. Germline-derived CDR1 and CDR2 are LGHNA and YNFKEQ. The CDR3, as DNA: TGTGCCAGCAGCCTATCTGGACAGGAAGCAGCTTTCTTT. It is translated as CASSLSGQEAAFF.

This clone has a single count. CDR3 bases: TGCGCCAGCAGTGAGGCAGGGCGGGAGACCCAGTACTTC. As protein: CASSEAGRETQYF. V and J are TRBV10-1 and TRBJ2-5, with a weak D call TRBD1 (5 bases). Germline CDR1 is WNHNN and CDR2 is SYGVQD (reference sequence). The V and J ends lost 2 bases and 5 bases respectively, with 9 bases between them. The CDR3 is 13 residues long.

The rearrangement joins TRBV20-1 to TRBJ2-5, with D maybe TRBD2 (5 bases). The V end lost 3 bases, the J end lost 6 bases, and 8 bases lay between the germline ends. Germline-derived CDR1 and CDR2 are DFQATT and SNEGSKA (reference sequence). This CDR3 has 11 amino acids. The CDR3 DNA is TGCAGTGCTAGGCTAGCACAGACCCAGTACTTC. Translating gives CSARLAQTQYF.

The chain carries TRBV5-1 and TRBJ2-1; a weak D match, TRBD2 (5 bases). The V gene's germline CDR1 is SGHRS and CDR2 YFSETQ. The CDR3 length is 16 residues. With 0 bases removed from V and 0 bases from J, the gap between germline ends came to 10 bases. The DNA for the CDR3 is TGCGCCAGCAGCTTGGCAGGTGGGAGCTCCTACAATGAGCAGTTCTTC. Its protein product is CASSLAGGSSYNEQFF.

The V call is TRBV7-2, the J call TRBJ1-1, with 10 bases identical to TRBD1. The V gene end was trimmed by 4 bases and the J gene end by 1 base; junction bases not matched to a gene: 9. Germline V lookup: CDR1 SGHTA, CDR2 FQGNSA. CDR3 size: 17 residues. The CDR3 loop reads CASSSSRDRGTNTEAFF. CDR3 nucleotide sequence: TGTGCCAGCAGCTCCAGCCGGGACAGGGGAACGAACACTGAAGCTTTCTTT.

The gene calls are TRBV5-1 and TRBJ1-6; a weak D match, TRBD1 (5 bases). In germline, CDR1 is SGHRS, CDR2 YFSETQ. This CDR3 contains 17 residues. V lost 0 bases, J lost 2 bases, and 12 bases lay in between. As DNA, the CDR3 is TGCGCCAGCAGCTTGGTCTCACAGGACGCCTATAATTCACCCCTCCACTTT. It encodes CASSLVSQDAYNSPLHF.

V usage is TRBV24-1 and J usage is TRBJ2-5; the match to TRBD1 covers 7 bases. Germline V gives CDR1 KGHDR, CDR2 SFDVKD. The CDR3 totals 17 residues. Losses at the gene ends were 0 bases for V and 0 bases for J; bases not matched to a gene: 6. CDR3: CATSDLRQGNDQETQYF. For the CDR3, the DNA is TGTGCCACCAGTGATTTGCGACAGGGCAACGACCAAGAGACCCAGTACTTC.

The chain combines TRBV18 with TRBJ2-1; D is undetermined. The CDR3 consists of 15 residues. Germline V gives CDR1 KGHSH, CDR2 LQKENI. The V end lost 6 bases, the J end lost 0 bases, and 12 bases lay between the germline ends. DNA of the CDR3: TGTGCCAGCTCCCCCGCGGAGAGCTCCTACAATGAGCAGTTCTTC. Translation gives CASSPAESSYNEQFF.